This T cell receptor (beta chain) was recovered during a study of immune evolution from preneoplasia to lung adenocarcinoma. This CDR3 has 13 amino acids. Germline assignment: CDR1 SNHLY and CDR2 FYNNEI. V dropped 8 bases and J dropped 3 bases, with 14 bases sitting between them. Points from the study as a whole: Later-stage lesions seemingly showed higher T cell density and diversity than normal lung.

On this clone: Its target is unknown.

Clones were read by immunoSEQ multiplex PCR, and TCRdb kept only the in-frame ones, dropping some. Here the sample spans 15,000 to 20,000 clones, around 88% being singletons. Patients had resection in Japan or China between about 2013 and 2017. Each case's diagnosis was confirmed by two pathologists on H&E. Premalignant or tumor cells were enriched by macro-dissection after pathologic assessment. V is TRBV2 and J is TRBJ2-7, with D maybe TRBD2 (5 bases). The sequence was obtained from a person aged 70 to 80 with invasive lung adenocarcinoma. The sequencing input was FFPE invasive lung adenocarcinoma tissue. The CDR3 is CASFFSGVYEQYF. CDR3 coding DNA: TGTGCCAGCTTTTTCTCCGGGGTCTACGAGCAGTACTTC.